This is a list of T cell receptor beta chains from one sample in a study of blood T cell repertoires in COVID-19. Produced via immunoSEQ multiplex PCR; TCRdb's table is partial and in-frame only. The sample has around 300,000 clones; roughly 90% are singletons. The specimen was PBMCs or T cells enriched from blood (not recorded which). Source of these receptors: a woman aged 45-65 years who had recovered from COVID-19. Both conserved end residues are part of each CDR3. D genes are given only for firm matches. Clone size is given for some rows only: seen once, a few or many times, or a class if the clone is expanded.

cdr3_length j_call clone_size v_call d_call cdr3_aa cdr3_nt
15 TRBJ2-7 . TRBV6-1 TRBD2 CASSEDGGGPYEQYF TGTGCCAGCAGTGAAGACGGGGGAGGGCCCTACGAGCAGTACTTC
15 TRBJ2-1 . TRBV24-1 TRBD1 CATSDAGTGVNEQFF TGTGCCACCAGTGATGCCGGGACAGGGGTCAATGAGCAGTTCTTC
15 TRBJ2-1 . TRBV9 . CASSTVGGALYEQFF TGTGCCAGCAGCACCGTAGGGGGGGCTCTCTATGAGCAGTTCTTC
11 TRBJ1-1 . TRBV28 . CASISATEAFF TGTGCCAGTATCAGTGCCACTGAAGCTTTCTTT
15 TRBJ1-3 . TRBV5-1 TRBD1 CASSSGQASGNTIYF TGCGCCAGCAGCTCGGGACAGGCTTCGGGAAACACCATATATTTT
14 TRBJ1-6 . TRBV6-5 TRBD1 CASSPGQGRSPLHF TGTGCCAGCAGTCCGGGACAGGGGCGCTCACCCCTCCACTTT
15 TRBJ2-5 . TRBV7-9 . CASSPLTGTQETQYF TGTGCCAGCAGCCCTTTGACAGGAACCCAAGAGACCCAGTACTTC
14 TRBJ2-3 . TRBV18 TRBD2 CASSATSGTDTQYF TGTGCCAGCTCAGCGACTAGCGGGACGGATACGCAGTATTTT
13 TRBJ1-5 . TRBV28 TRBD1 CASITGGHQPQHF TGTGCCAGCATCACAGGGGGCCATCAGCCCCAGCATTTT
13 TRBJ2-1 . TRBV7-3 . CASSLIASYEQFF TGTGCCAGCAGCTTAATAGCCTCCTATGAGCAGTTCTTC
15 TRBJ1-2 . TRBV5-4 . CASSPRAQANYGYTF TGTGCCAGCAGCCCGAGGGCGCAAGCTAACTATGGCTACACCTTC
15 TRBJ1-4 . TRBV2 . CASRLTETTNEKLFF TGTGCCAGCAGGTTGACAGAGACAACTAATGAAAAACTGTTTTTT
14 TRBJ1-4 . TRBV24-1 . CATSDSRPLAELFF TGTGCCACCAGTGATTCCAGACCCCTCGCGGAACTGTTTTTT
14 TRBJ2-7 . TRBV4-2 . CASSPLGRFHEQYF TGTGCCAGCAGCCCACTAGGGAGGTTTCACGAGCAGTACTTC
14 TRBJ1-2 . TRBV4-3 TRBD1 CASSLNRGNYGYTF TGCGCCAGCAGCCTTAACAGGGGAAACTATGGCTACACCTTC
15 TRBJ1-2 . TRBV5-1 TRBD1 CASSTGTGRAYGYTF TGCGCCAGCAGCACCGGGACAGGGCGGGCCTATGGCTACACCTTC
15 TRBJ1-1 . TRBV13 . CASSLGPGLNTEAFF TGTGCCAGCAGCTTAGGCCCCGGGTTGAACACTGAAGCTTTCTTT
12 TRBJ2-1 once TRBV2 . CASSEERGEQFF TGTGCCAGCAGTGAAGAGAGAGGAGAGCAGTTCTTC
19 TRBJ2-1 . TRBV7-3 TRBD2 CASSLRSSGRAGPYNEQFF TGTGCCAGCAGCCTCCGGAGTAGCGGGAGGGCCGGGCCCTACAATGAGCAGTTCTTC
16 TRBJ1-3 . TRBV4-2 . CASSRSQEDAGNTIYF TGTGCCAGCAGCCGATCACAGGAAGACGCTGGAAACACCATATATTTT
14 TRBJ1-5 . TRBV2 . CASRPRDFNQPQHF TGTGCCAGCAGGCCCCGGGACTTTAATCAGCCCCAGCATTTT
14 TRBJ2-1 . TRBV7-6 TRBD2 CASSLSLAGYEQFF TGTGCCAGCAGCTTAAGTCTAGCGGGATATGAGCAGTTCTTC
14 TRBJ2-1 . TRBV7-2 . CASSLASLDPEQFF TGTGCCAGCAGCTTAGCCTCACTAGATCCTGAGCAGTTCTTC
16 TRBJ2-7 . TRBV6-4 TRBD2 CASSKLPGLARDEQYF TGTGCCAGCAGTAAACTACCGGGACTAGCGCGGGACGAGCAGTACTTC
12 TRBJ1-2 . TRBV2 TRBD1 CASSRQGEGYTF TGTGCCAGCAGTCGACAGGGGGAGGGCTACACCTTC
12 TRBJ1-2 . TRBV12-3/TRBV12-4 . CASSLIQYGYTF TGTGCCAGCAGTTTGATACAGTATGGCTACACCTTC
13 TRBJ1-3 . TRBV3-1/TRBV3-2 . CASSASIGNTIYF TGTGCCAGCAGCGCGAGTATCGGAAACACCATATATTTT
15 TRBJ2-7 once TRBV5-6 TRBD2 CASSLASGASYEQYF TGTGCCAGCAGCTTGGCTAGCGGGGCTTCCTACGAGCAGTACTTC
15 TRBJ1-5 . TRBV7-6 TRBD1 CASSLITGANQPQHF TGTGCCAGCAGCTTAATCACAGGGGCCAATCAGCCCCAGCATTTT
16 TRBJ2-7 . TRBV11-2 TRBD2 CASSPGLAESSYEQYF TGTGCCAGCAGCCCTGGACTAGCCGAGAGCTCCTACGAGCAGTACTTC
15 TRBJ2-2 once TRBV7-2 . CASSLSLGGTGELFF TGTGCCAGCAGCTTAAGCCTGGGGGGCACCGGGGAGCTGTTTTTT
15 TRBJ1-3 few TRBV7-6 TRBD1 CASSAGTGQRNTIYF TGTGCCAGCAGCGCCGGGACAGGGCAAAGAAACACCATATATTTT
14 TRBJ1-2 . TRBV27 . CASSPKQVYYGYTF TGTGCCAGCAGTCCCAAACAGGTTTACTATGGCTACACCTTC